The 8 T cell receptor beta chains in this list originate from one sample, sequenced in a study of T cells in Graves' hyperthyroidism and ophthalmopathy. TCR beta CDR3 regions were amplified from RNA. When the TCR CDR3 underwent first-round RT-PCR, the HTBI primer set was used. TCRdb called the multiplex PCR reads again in MiXCR, with one record for every CDR3 protein. The sample includes nearly 750,000 distinct CDR3 sequences, around a third of them seen just once. What was sequenced was blood. The source is a woman in her thirties or forties with Graves' hyperthyroidism.

V and J are TRBV7-2 and TRBJ2-2; 9 positions agree with TRBD1. With 8 bases clipped from V and 1 base from J, the junction kept 8 bases outside the gene matches. Per germline, CDR1 SGHTA and CDR2 FQGNSA. This CDR3 spans 16 amino acids. Here the CDR3 DNA reads TGTGCCAGCGGGACAGGGAATACTCTGAACACCGGGGAGCTGTTTTTT. Translated, it gives CASGTGNTLNTGELFF.

The sample holds a few counts of this clonotype. The gene calls are TRBV14 and TRBJ1-1; TRBD1 agrees at 7 bases. After removal of 4 bases from V and 4 bases from J, the junction contained 6 bases not matched to a gene. CDR1 and CDR2 from the germline V gene are SGHDN and FVKESK. CDR3 size: 14 residues. CDR3 region: CASSPPNRGTEAFF. CDR3 sequence (DNA): TGTGCCAGCAGCCCTCCTAACAGGGGCACTGAAGCTTTCTTT.

The V gene is TRBV6-1, the J gene TRBJ2-4; TRBD1 matches 8 bases. CDR1 is MNHNS and CDR2 is SASEGT in the germline V gene. The trim removed 7 bases at V and 2 bases at J, leaving 7 bases unmatched. This CDR3 is built from 15 residues. The chain's CDR3 is CASTGGDPSKNIQYF. The CDR3 DNA reads as TGTGCCAGCACAGGGGGCGACCCCTCCAAAAACATTCAGTACTTC.

In this sample, this clonotype turned up a few times. V and J are TRBV7-2 and TRBJ1-2; D is ambiguous. CDR1 is SGHTA, CDR2 FQGNSA, per germline. V lost 2 bases and J 3 bases, leaving 10 bases between the germline ends. The CDR3 is 14 amino acids. The CDR3, as DNA: TGTGCCAGCAGCTTATTAAGGCAGGACTATGGCTACACCTTC. Its protein product is CASSLLRQDYGYTF.

This clonotype showed up just a few times. This CDR3 is CASSEGAAYNSPLHF. The DNA for the CDR3 is TGTGCCAGCAGTGAAGGGGCAGCCTATAATTCACCCCTCCACTTT. This rearrangement joins TRBV6-1 to TRBJ1-6; no reliable D call. V lost 1 base and J 2 bases, leaving 6 bases between the germline ends. The CDR3 runs to 15 residues. Germline CDR1 is MNHNS and CDR2 is SASEGT.

The chain combines TRBV6-1 with TRBJ2-7; no clear D. The CDR3 has 14 amino acids. CDR1 MNHNS and CDR2 SASEGT come from the germline V gene. The V and J ends lost 5 bases and 0 bases respectively, with 11 bases between them. CDR3 sequence reads: CASSSQRSSYEQYF. CDR3 DNA: TGTGCCAGCAGTTCTCAACGTAGCTCCTACGAGCAGTACTTC.

This clonotype was observed a handful of times. The rearrangement joins TRBV6-1 to TRBJ1-1, with D unclear. Per the germline V gene, CDR1 is MNHNS and CDR2 is SASEGT. The CDR3 runs to 15 residues. Trimming took 1 base from V and 0 from J, leaving 9 bases between them. As DNA, the CDR3 is TGTGCCAGCAGTGAAGGGGGTGCCATGAACACTGAAGCTTTCTTT. Protein product: CASSEGGAMNTEAFF.

This clonotype was detected many times. The chain carries TRBV12-3 or TRBV12-4 and TRBJ1-2; D gene uncertain. This CDR3 is 13 amino acids long. The V end was cut by 4 bases, the J end by 5 bases, with 11 bases between. The CDR3 loop is CASSSFMVYGYTF. CDR3 nucleotide sequence: TGTGCCAGCAGTTCTTTCATGGTGTATGGCTACACCTTC.